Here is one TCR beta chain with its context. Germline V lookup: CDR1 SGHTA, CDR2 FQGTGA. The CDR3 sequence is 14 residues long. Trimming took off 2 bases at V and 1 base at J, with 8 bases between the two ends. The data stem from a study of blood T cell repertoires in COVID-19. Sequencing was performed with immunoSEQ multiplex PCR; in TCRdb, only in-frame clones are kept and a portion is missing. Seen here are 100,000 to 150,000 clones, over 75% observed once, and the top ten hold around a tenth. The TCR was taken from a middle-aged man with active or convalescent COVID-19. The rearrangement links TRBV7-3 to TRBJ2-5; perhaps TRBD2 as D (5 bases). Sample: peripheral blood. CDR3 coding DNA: TGTGCCAGCAGCTTAGTCCTAGCCCAAGAGACCCAGTACTTC. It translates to CASSLVLAQETQYF. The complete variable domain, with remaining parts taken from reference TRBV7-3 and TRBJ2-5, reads GAGVSQTPSNKVTEKGKYVELRCDPISGHTALYWYRQSLGQGPEFLIYFQGTGAADDSGLPNDRFFAVRPEGSVSTLKIQRTERGDSAVYLCASSLVLAQETQYFGPGTRLLVL.